The 2 T cell receptor beta chains below were found in one sample sequenced in a study of T cell repertoires in cytomegalovirus infection. TCRdb ran MiXCR on the reads and lists one entry per CDR3 protein. In the table there are approximately 500,000 distinct CDR3 sequences, 16% of which are singletons. Sample: CD8+ T cells from PBMCs. The origin of the receptors is a human donor in good health (CMV status not recorded). Some clones in this sample may be carry-over from other donors' samples.

The table lists this clonotype with many counts. The rearrangement uses TRBV7-9 and TRBJ1-5; D ambiguous. Germline assignment: CDR1 SEHNR and CDR2 FQNEAQ (reference sequence). This CDR3 spans 12 amino acids. V was cut by 6 bases and J by 2 bases, with 5 bases left in between. The CDR3 nucleotides are TGTGCCAGCAGACGCGGCAATCAGCCCCAGCATTTT. Protein product: CASRRGNQPQHF.

This clonotype showed up many times. This sequence joins TRBV12-3 or TRBV12-4 and TRBJ2-7; D is undetermined. V was trimmed by 3 bases and J by 6 bases, leaving 9 bases between them. CDR3 length equals 12 residues. The CDR3 loop reads CASSFPFSEQYF. In DNA, the CDR3 is TGTGCCAGCAGTTTTCCCTTTTCCGAGCAGTACTTC.